The rows below give T cell receptor beta chains drawn from one sample of a study of blood T cell repertoires in COVID-19. The data were produced by immunoSEQ multiplex PCR, yet TCRdb's version contains in-frame clones alone and is incomplete. The sample shows 230,000 or so clones, about 90% of them seen only once. Sequenced material: peripheral blood. All receptors derive from a man aged 35-49 years with active or convalescent COVID-19. Each CDR3 is given with its conserved first and last residue. Fields, in order: J gene, clone size, D gene, V gene, CDR3 protein, CDR3 DNA. A D gene is named only where the DNA matches it firmly. Clone size is stated in some rows and not others, as once, few, many or a class when expanded.

>TRBJ2-3|NA|NA|TRBV14
CASSQGRGDTQYF
TGTGCCAGCAGCCAAGGAAGGGGAGATACGCAGTATTTT
>TRBJ1-1|NA|NA|TRBV10-3
CAISESKPMLYLGGESMNTEAFF
TGTGCCATCAGTGAGTCAAAACCAATGTTGTACTTGGGGGGTGAGTCCATGAACACTGAAGCTTTCTTT
>TRBJ2-2|NA|NA|TRBV6-5
CASSYSGVIGELFF
TGTGCCAGCAGTTACTCAGGGGTAATCGGGGAGCTGTTTTTT
>TRBJ2-1|NA|NA|TRBV10-1
CASSKTVSSYNEQFF
TGCGCCAGCAGTAAGACAGTGAGCTCCTACAATGAGCAGTTCTTC
>TRBJ2-3|NA|TRBD2|TRBV6-4
CASSDSGAGGPNTQYF
TGTGCCAGCAGTGACTCGGGAGCGGGGGGGCCGAATACGCAGTATTTT
>TRBJ2-1|NA|TRBD2|TRBV11-3
CASSRTSGGGPDNEQFF
TGTGCCAGCAGCCGGACTAGCGGGGGGGGACCTGACAATGAGCAGTTCTTC
>TRBJ2-5|NA|NA|TRBV7-9
CASRVSSGGVEETQYF
TGTGCCAGCAGGGTCTCTTCCGGGGGTGTTGAAGAGACCCAGTACTTC
>TRBJ1-1|NA|NA|TRBV5-1
CASSTTGKDTEAFF
TGCGCCAGCAGCACCACAGGGAAGGACACTGAAGCTTTCTTT
>TRBJ1-5|NA|NA|TRBV27
CASRQRMGNQPQHF
TGTGCCAGCAGACAGAGAATGGGCAATCAGCCCCAGCATTTT
>TRBJ2-6|NA|NA|TRBV10-3
CAIRDSSGANVLTF
TGTGCCATCAGAGACAGCTCTGGGGCCAACGTCCTGACTTTC
>TRBJ1-4|NA|NA|TRBV10-1
CASSEGGTREKLFF
TGCGCCAGCAGTGAAGGAGGGACGAGGGAAAAACTGTTTTTT
>TRBJ1-2|few|NA|TRBV19
CASSPQGFYGYTF
TGTGCCAGTAGCCCACAGGGCTTCTATGGCTACACCTTC
>TRBJ2-7|NA|TRBD1|TRBV6-1
CASSEDYRGYNYEQYF
TGTGCCAGCAGTGAAGATTACAGGGGCTACAACTACGAGCAGTACTTC
>TRBJ2-2|NA|NA|TRBV19
CASSIWTNRDTNTGELFF
TGTGCCAGTAGTATTTGGACGAACCGGGACACAAACACCGGGGAGCTGTTTTTT
>TRBJ2-3|NA|NA|TRBV27
CASSSRVFSTDTQYF
TGTGCCAGCAGTTCGAGGGTATTCTCTACAGATACGCAGTATTTT
>TRBJ2-3|NA|TRBD2|TRBV28
CASSLWGSGDRVDTQYF
TGTGCCAGCAGTTTATGGGGTAGCGGGGACCGGGTAGATACGCAGTATTTT
>TRBJ2-5|NA|NA|TRBV29-1
CSAGQLQETQYF
TGCAGCGCAGGACAGCTCCAAGAGACCCAGTACTTC
>TRBJ1-5|NA|TRBD1|TRBV5-6
CASSLTGGNQPQHF
TGTGCCAGCAGCTTGACAGGGGGCAATCAGCCCCAGCATTTT
>TRBJ2-5|NA|TRBD1|TRBV24-1
CATSDVGQGGTQYF
TGTGCCACCAGTGATGTCGGACAGGGAGGGACCCAGTACTTC
>TRBJ2-3|NA|TRBD2|TRBV11-2
CASSPASGGAVDTQYF
TGTGCCAGCAGCCCCGCTAGCGGGGGGGCGGTGGATACGCAGTATTTT
>TRBJ1-2|NA|NA|TRBV28
CASSSGTLYGYTF
TGTGCCAGCAGTTCAGGGACACTCTATGGCTACACCTTC
>TRBJ1-3|NA|TRBD1|TRBV5-1
CASSLGDRGSGNTIYF
TGCGCCAGCAGCTTGGGGGACAGGGGGTCTGGAAACACCATATATTTT
>TRBJ2-7|NA|NA|TRBV28
CASRPTWGGTYEQYF
TGTGCCAGCAGACCCACCTGGGGGGGCACCTACGAGCAGTACTTC
>TRBJ2-5|NA|TRBD1|TRBV19
CASSIVRGPRETQYF
TGTGCCAGTAGTATAGTTAGGGGGCCGCGTGAGACCCAGTACTTC
>TRBJ2-7|NA|NA|TRBV24-1
CATSDGFGQYF
TGTGCCACCAGTGACGGGTTCGGGCAGTACTTC
>TRBJ2-3|many|TRBD1|TRBV6-6
CASSRGTARQF
TGTGCCAGCAGTAGGGGGACAGCGAGACAATTT